The 24 T cell receptor beta chains in this list originate from one sample, sequenced in a study of blood T cell repertoires in COVID-19. The data were produced by immunoSEQ multiplex PCR, yet TCRdb's version contains in-frame clones alone and is incomplete. This sample has around 300,000 clones, with nearly 90% found just once. The source material was peripheral blood. The receptors come from a woman in her forties with COVID-19, enrolled during active disease.

V usage is TRBV28 and J usage is TRBJ2-2; the match to TRBD2 covers 8 bases. The trim removed 5 bases at V and 9 bases at J, leaving 17 bases unmatched. Germline lookup yields CDR1 MDHEN and CDR2 SYDVKM. CDR3 length: 17 residues. CDR3 in amino acids: CASSPRMFREGRWELFF. CDR3 nucleotides: TGTGCCAGCAGTCCGAGGATGTTCCGGGAGGGCCGGTGGGAGCTGTTTTTT.

The gene calls are TRBV5-1 and TRBJ1-6; 8 nucleotides agree with TRBD1. Germline V gene lookup returns CDR1 SGHRS and CDR2 YFSETQ. With V trimmed by 2 bases and J by 7 bases, 11 bases remained unmatched. The CDR3 consists of 17 residues. For the CDR3, the DNA is TGCGCCAGCAGCTTCCAAGGACAGGGCTACGAGAATTCACCCCTCCACTTT. Encoded protein: CASSFQGQGYENSPLHF.

The V call is TRBV11-2, the J call TRBJ1-1, with a weak D call TRBD1 (5 bases). The germline V and J ends were trimmed by 0 bases and 0 bases, with 17 bases remaining between them. Looked up from germline, CDR1 is SGHAT and CDR2 is FQNNGV. This CDR3 has 18 amino acids. CDR3 residues: CASSLERGILIMNTEAFF. CDR3 sequence (DNA): TGTGCCAGCAGCTTAGAAAGGGGAATACTGATCATGAACACTGAAGCTTTCTTT.

The chain employs TRBV2 and TRBJ1-1, with 7 bases lining up with TRBD1. Looked up from germline, CDR1 is SNHLY and CDR2 is FYNNEI. This CDR3 contains 13 residues. Trimming removed 6 bases from V and 0 bases from J; junction bases left unmatched: 1. CDR3 residues: CASRGTVNTEAFF. DNA for the CDR3: TGTGCCAGCAGGGGGACAGTGAACACTGAAGCTTTCTTT.

This chain's CDR3 is CATSDTTTGRQPQHF. Written as DNA, the CDR3 is TGTGCCACCAGTGATACAACGACAGGGCGCCAGCCCCAGCATTTT. This chain uses TRBV24-1 with TRBJ1-5, with 7 bases identical to TRBD1. Trimming removed 3 bases from V and 7 bases from J; junction bases left unmatched: 8. From germline, CDR1 is KGHDR and CDR2 SFDVKD. This CDR3 is built from 15 residues.

In DNA form, the CDR3 reads TGTGCCAGCAGTTTATATGGGAGCGGCTACACCTTC. Translating gives CASSLYGSGYTF. V usage is TRBV12-3 or TRBV12-4 and J usage is TRBJ1-2; the D is unclear. CDR3 length: 12 amino acids. The germline V and J ends were trimmed by 2 bases and 8 bases, with 9 bases remaining between them.

The V call is TRBV12-3 or TRBV12-4, the J call TRBJ1-2; D not resolved. The germline V and J ends were trimmed by 2 bases and 5 bases, with 6 bases remaining between them. CDR3 size: 12 residues. The DNA of the CDR3 is TGTGCCAGCAGTTTAAACAGATATGGCTACACCTTC. This encodes CASSLNRYGYTF.

In this sample, this clone turned up once. The chain links TRBV14 to TRBJ1-2, with 8 bases matching TRBD1. The V gene's germline CDR1 is SGHDN and CDR2 FVKESK. There are 13 residues in the CDR3. The J segment lost 8 bases and the V segment lost 3 bases, leaving 5 bases of the junction unmatched. The CDR3 bases are TGTGCCAGCAGCCAGACGGGACAGGAGGGCTACACCTTC. Encoded protein: CASSQTGQEGYTF.

This rearrangement joins TRBV27 to TRBJ1-2; D is ambiguous. Trimming took off 3 bases at V and 8 bases at J, with 16 bases between the two ends. Germline V gene data show CDR1 as MNHEY and CDR2 as SMNVEV (reference sequence). The length of the CDR3 is 14 residues. CDR3 loop: CASSLNLRERGYTF. The CDR3 DNA follows: TGTGCCAGCAGTTTGAATCTCCGGGAGCGGGGCTACACCTTC.

The V gene is TRBV9, the J gene TRBJ1-5; 9 bases fit TRBD1. V trimming: 3 bases; J trimming: 4 bases; junction bases outside the gene matches: 8. Germline-derived CDR1 and CDR2 are SGDLS and YYNGEE. The CDR3 totals 16 residues. The CDR3 sequence: CASSGGTGLRNQPQHF. CDR3 bases: TGTGCCAGCAGCGGGGGGACAGGGTTACGGAATCAGCCCCAGCATTTT. Complete variable domain (other parts from reference TRBV9 and TRBJ1-5): DSGVTQTPKHLITATGQRVTLRCSPRSGDLSVYWYQQSLDQGLQFLIQYYNGEERAKGNILERFSAQQFPDLHSELNLSSLELGDSALYFCASSGGTGLRNQPQHFGDGTRLSIL.

The chain employs TRBV6-5 and TRBJ1-2, with a weak D call TRBD1 (5 bases). The germline gives CDR1 MNHEY, CDR2 SVGAGI. The CDR3 is 15 amino acids. V lost 7 bases and J lost 0, with 15 bases in between. The DNA of the CDR3 is TGTGCCAGCACCGCTGGGGACTCAGCTAACTATGGCTACACCTTC. Encoded protein: CASTAGDSANYGYTF.

This clone was counted only a few times. The genes are TRBV4-3 and TRBJ1-1; D is uncertain. V dropped 0 bases and J dropped 1 base, with 12 bases sitting between them. CDR1 LGHNA and CDR2 YSLEER come from the germline V gene. The CDR3 totals 16 residues. The CDR3 here is CASSQDMRVGNTEAFF. The CDR3 region has the DNA TGCGCCAGCAGCCAAGATATGAGGGTTGGGAACACTGAAGCTTTCTTT.

The V and J genes are TRBV4-1 and TRBJ1-3; D may be TRBD1 (5 bases). Germline V gene data show CDR1 as MGHRA and CDR2 as YSYEKL. The CDR3 contains 15 residues. Trimming took 0 bases from V and 0 from J, leaving 6 bases between them. The CDR3 sequence: CASSQEGASGNTIYF. CDR3 nucleotide sequence: TGCGCCAGCAGCCAAGAAGGGGCCTCTGGAAACACCATATATTTT.

Only one count was recorded for this clone. Different DNA sequences within this sample yield the same CDR3. The DNA for the CDR3 is TGTGCCAGCAGTTTAGCCGGGGGGGGTTATGGCTACACCTTC. Its translation is CASSLAGGGYGYTF. The chain combines TRBV28 with TRBJ1-2; a possible D gene is TRBD1 (5 bases). Trimming stripped 2 bases from V and 5 bases from J, with 12 bases between. Per the germline V gene, CDR1 is MDHEN and CDR2 is SYDVKM. There are 14 residues in the CDR3.

This chain connects TRBV2 to TRBJ2-1, with D tentatively TRBD2 (6 bases). V was pared by 7 bases and J by 4 bases, with 17 bases between. CDR3 size: 15 residues. Per the germline V gene, CDR1 is SNHLY and CDR2 is FYNNEI. The CDR3 DNA reads TGTGCCAGCACTTCGAGGGACTCGTGGTACAATGAGCAGTTCTTC. Encoded protein: CASTSRDSWYNEQFF.

The genes are TRBV7-3 and TRBJ2-5; TRBD2 aligns across 7 bases. V lost 1 base to trimming and J lost 7 bases; unmatched junction nucleotides: 3. The CDR3 extends over 13 amino acids. Germline V lookup: CDR1 SGHTA, CDR2 FQGTGA. This chain's CDR3 is CASSLNTGGTQYF. CDR3 nucleotides: TGTGCCAGCAGCTTAAATACGGGGGGGACCCAGTACTTC.

The chain employs TRBV5-1 and TRBJ2-1, with 8 bases lining up with TRBD2. Germline loops: CDR1 SGHRS, CDR2 YFSETQ. With 1 base clipped from V and 3 bases from J, the junction kept 0 bases outside the gene matches. The CDR3 has 14 amino acids. The DNA for the CDR3 is TGCGCCAGCAGCTTGCGGGGGGGCTACAATGAGCAGTTCTTC. As protein: CASSLRGGYNEQFF. Using reference TRBV5-1 and TRBJ2-1 for the parts outside the CDR3, the full variable domain is KAGVTQTPRYLIKTRGQQVTLSCSPISGHRSVSWYQQTPGQGLQFLFEYFSETQRNKGNFPGRFSGRQFSNSRSEMNVSTLELGDSALYLCASSLRGGYNEQFFGPGTRLTVL.

The V gene is TRBV4-3, the J gene TRBJ2-3; no clear D gene. Germline-derived CDR1 and CDR2 are LGHNA and YSLEER. The ends were cut back, 0 bases at V and 6 bases at J, with 7 bases in the middle. The CDR3 spans 13 residues. In DNA form, the CDR3 reads TGCGCCAGCAGCCAAGACCGAGAGGATACGCAGTATTTT. It is translated as CASSQDREDTQYF.

CDR3 sequence: CASSFQGTYEQYF. In DNA, the CDR3 is TGTGCCAGCAGTTTCCAGGGAACCTACGAGCAGTACTTC. This sequence joins TRBV28 and TRBJ2-7, with a weak D call TRBD1 (5 bases). This CDR3 has 13 amino acids. Germline CDR1 is MDHEN and CDR2 is SYDVKM. The V end lost 3 bases, the J end lost 2 bases, and 8 bases lay between the germline ends.

The chain links TRBV6-1 to TRBJ2-2; 7 bases match TRBD2. CDR1 MNHNS and CDR2 SASEGT come from the germline V gene. Trimming at V came to 2 bases and at J to 1 base, leaving 4 bases not matched to a gene. This CDR3 comprises 16 residues. CDR3 protein: CASSEMLAVNTGELFF. Here the CDR3 DNA reads TGTGCCAGCAGTGAAATGCTAGCGGTGAACACCGGGGAGCTGTTTTTT.

V usage is TRBV28 and J usage is TRBJ1-5; 8 bases map to TRBD1. The germline V gene encodes CDR1 MDHEN and CDR2 SYDVKM. The V segment lost 5 bases and the J segment 1 base; nucleotides outside the gene matches: 4. The CDR3 spans 15 residues. CDR3: CASSRTGPSNQPQHF. CDR3 nucleotides: TGTGCCAGCAGTCGGACAGGGCCGAGCAATCAGCCCCAGCATTTT.

Notes on this clone: At one of its ends the junction is not consistent with the germline gene, which may arise from a read error. This rearrangement joins TRBV5-1 to TRBJ2-1, with 7 nucleotides matching TRBD2. The CDR3 spans 15 residues. Germline CDR1 reads SGHRS; CDR2 reads YFSETQ. The CDR3 sequence: CATSPGGGLINEQFF. The DNA of the CDR3 is TGCGCCACCAGCCCGGGAGGCGGATTGATCAATGAGCAGTTCTTC.

The V gene is TRBV28, the J gene TRBJ1-1; D is undetermined. This CDR3 region has 14 residues. V was trimmed by 5 bases and J by 2 bases, leaving 12 bases between them. Germline assignment: CDR1 MDHEN and CDR2 SYDVKM. CDR3 sequence (DNA): TGTGCCAGCAGTCCCGCGGCGGCTAACACTGAAGCTTTCTTT. It yields the protein CASSPAAANTEAFF.

CDR3 nucleotide sequence: TGTGCCAGCAGCACGAGCGGGGGTGATTACAATGAGCAGTTCTTC. Its protein product is CASSTSGGDYNEQFF. The chain joins TRBV7-2 to TRBJ2-1; 8 positions match TRBD2. J lost 4 bases, V lost 5 bases, and 7 bases had no gene match. The germline gives CDR1 SGHTA, CDR2 FQGNSA. This CDR3 has 15 amino acids.